Following are 3 T cell receptor beta chains from one sample sequenced in a study of blood T cell repertoires in COVID-19. Sequencing was performed with immunoSEQ multiplex PCR; in TCRdb, only in-frame clones are kept and a portion is missing. In the table there are roughly 430,000 clones, roughly 87% of which are singletons. Sequencing was done on a sample of PBMCs or T cells enriched from blood (not recorded which). All receptors come from a middle-aged woman with acute COVID-19.

V and J are TRBV7-2 and TRBJ2-7, with 7 positions matching TRBD1. The CDR3 is 15 amino acids. CDR1 and CDR2 (germline): SGHTA, FQGNSA. Unmatched junction bases numbered 9, after V lost 1 base and J lost 6 bases. Here the CDR3 DNA reads TGTGCCAGCAGCTTAGAATTTAGACAGGGCGGCGAGCAGTACTTC. This sequence encodes CASSLEFRQGGEQYF.

The J gene is TRBJ1-2, the V gene TRBV4-2, with D possibly TRBD1 on 5 matching bases. CDR1 LGHNA and CDR2 YNFKEQ come from the germline V gene. This CDR3 comprises 15 residues. The V end was cut by 0 bases, the J end by 6 bases, with 14 bases between. The CDR3 DNA sequence: TGTGCCAGCAGCCAAGACTACAGCAGGGATAATGGCTACACCTTC. As protein: CASSQDYSRDNGYTF.

The J gene is TRBJ1-2, the V gene TRBV5-1; 8 nucleotides line up with TRBD1. V dropped 0 bases and J dropped 3; count of bases not matched to a gene: 7. CDR3 length: 16 residues. Germline CDR1 is SGHRS and CDR2 is YFSETQ. The CDR3 here is CASSLGAGGTDYGYTF. The CDR3 DNA reads as TGCGCCAGCAGCTTGGGCGCAGGGGGCACCGACTATGGCTACACCTTC.